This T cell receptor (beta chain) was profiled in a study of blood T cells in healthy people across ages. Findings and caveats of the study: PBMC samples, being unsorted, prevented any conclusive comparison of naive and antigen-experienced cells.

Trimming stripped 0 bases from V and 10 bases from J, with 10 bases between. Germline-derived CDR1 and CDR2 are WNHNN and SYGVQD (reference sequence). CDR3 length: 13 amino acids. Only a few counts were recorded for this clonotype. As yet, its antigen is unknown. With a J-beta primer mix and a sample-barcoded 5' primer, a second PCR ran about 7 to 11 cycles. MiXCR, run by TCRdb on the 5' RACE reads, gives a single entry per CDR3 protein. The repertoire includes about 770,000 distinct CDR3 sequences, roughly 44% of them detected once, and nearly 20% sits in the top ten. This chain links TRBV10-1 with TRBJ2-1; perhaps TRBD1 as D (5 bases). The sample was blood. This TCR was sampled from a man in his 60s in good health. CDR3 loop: CASSESGLGEQFF. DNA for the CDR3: TGCGCCAGCAGTGAGTCGGGGCTAGGGGAGCAGTTCTTC.